These 12 T cell receptor beta chains originate from one sample sequenced in a study of blood T cell repertoires in COVID-19. Assay: immunoSEQ multiplex PCR; the TCRdb copy retains only in-frame clones and omits some. The sample shows 100,000 to 150,000 clones, 65% to 90% of them seen only once. Material: peripheral blood. These receptors were taken from a woman aged 80 or over with acute or convalescent COVID-19.

The J gene is TRBJ1-2, the V gene TRBV4-2, with 7 bases that match TRBD1. The junction had 15 bases not matched to a gene; V was cut back by 3 bases and J by 8 bases. The germline V gene encodes CDR1 LGHNA and CDR2 YNFKEQ. The CDR3 spans 16 residues. This CDR3 is CASSQETATGQQGYTF. CDR3 DNA sequence: TGTGCCAGCAGCCAGGAAACCGCGACAGGGCAGCAAGGCTACACCTTC.

This rearrangement joins TRBV5-1 to TRBJ1-1, with TRBD1 matching 7 bases. J was trimmed by 7 bases and V by 2 bases; bases with no gene match: 5. CDR3 length: 13 amino acids. CDR1 SGHRS and CDR2 YFSETQ come from the germline V gene. CDR3 nucleotide sequence: TGCGCCAGCAGCTTAGGGGGCGCGAGTGAAGCTTTCTTT. Amino acid sequence: CASSLGGASEAFF.

J is TRBJ1-5 and V is TRBV6-6, with D perhaps TRBD1 (6 bases). Germline V gene data show CDR1 as MNHNY and CDR2 as SVGAGI (reference sequence). This CDR3 contains 13 residues. V was cut by 7 bases and J by 4 bases, with 11 bases left in between. The chain's CDR3 is CASTRQANQPQHF. CDR3 bases: TGTGCCAGCACCCGACAGGCAAATCAGCCCCAGCATTTT.

Remarks on this clone: This CDR3 is also generated by other DNA sequences in the sample. This rearrangement joins TRBV27 to TRBJ1-1; D unresolved. The CDR3 contains 14 residues. From germline, CDR1 is MNHEY and CDR2 SMNVEV (reference sequence). V was cut by 1 base and J by 1 base, with 7 bases left in between. The CDR3 protein is CASSLWAANTEAFF. As DNA, the CDR3 is TGTGCCAGCAGTTTATGGGCCGCGAACACTGAAGCTTTCTTT.

The chain is built from TRBV6-5 and TRBJ2-1, with TRBD1 matching over 9 bases. V was clipped by 9 bases and J by 8 bases; unmatched bases: 8. In germline, CDR1 is MNHEY, CDR2 SVGAGI. This CDR3 contains 13 residues. The CDR3 loop reads CASGQGRRDEQFF. In DNA, the CDR3 is TGTGCCAGTGGACAGGGGCGTAGGGATGAGCAGTTCTTC.

CDR3 DNA: TGTGCCAGCAGAGCGACAGAGGTCTATGGCTACACCTTC. It translates to CASRATEVYGYTF. The V gene is TRBV5-4, the J gene TRBJ1-2; possibly TRBD1 for D (5 bases). In germline, CDR1 is SGHNT, CDR2 YYREEE (reference sequence). Trimming removed 5 bases at V and 4 bases at J, with 12 bases between. CDR3 length: 13 residues.

This clone has ten or more counts. The chain carries TRBV7-2 and TRBJ2-7; D is uncertain. The CDR3 loop spans 14 amino acids. Trimming pared 4 bases from V and 5 bases from J, leaving 15 bases between. Germline V gives CDR1 SGHTA, CDR2 FQGNSA. The CDR3 reads CASSSRLQPNEQYF. For the CDR3, the DNA is TGTGCCAGCAGCTCGAGGCTCCAGCCCAACGAGCAGTACTTC.

The genes are TRBV15 and TRBJ1-2; no clear D. The CDR3 totals 12 residues. The V and J ends lost 3 bases and 6 bases respectively, with 8 bases between them. CDR1 is LNHNV and CDR2 is YYDKDF in the germline V gene (reference sequence). The CDR3 sequence: CATSRDQDGYTF. The CDR3 DNA reads as TGTGCCACCAGCAGGGATCAGGATGGCTACACCTTC.

This chain uses TRBV27 with TRBJ2-7; the match to TRBD1 covers 7 bases. The CDR3 totals 15 residues. Looked up from germline, CDR1 is MNHEY and CDR2 is SMNVEV (reference sequence). V shed 4 bases and J 2 bases; nucleotides not matched to a gene: 8. The CDR3 loop is CASSYSDRSAYEQYF. CDR3 DNA: TGTGCCAGCAGTTACTCGGACAGGTCCGCCTACGAGCAGTACTTC.

The rearrangement uses TRBV28 and TRBJ1-5; D not resolved. V was trimmed by 5 bases and J by 10 bases, leaving 21 bases between them. Germline CDR1 is MDHEN and CDR2 is SYDVKM. This CDR3 has 15 residues. For the CDR3, the DNA is TGTGCCAGCAGTCCACGACTGATCTCACCTCACCCCCAGCATTTT. This gives the protein CASSPRLISPHPQHF.

V is TRBV27 and J is TRBJ2-1; D not resolved. This CDR3 is 11 amino acids long. Germline V lookup: CDR1 MNHEY, CDR2 SMNVEV (reference sequence). The V end was cut by 6 bases, the J end by 5 bases, with 5 bases between. CDR3 protein: CASSRHNEQFF. The CDR3 region has the DNA TGTGCCAGCAGCCGTCACAATGAGCAGTTCTTC.

The chain combines TRBV18 with TRBJ1-1, with 9 bases lining up with TRBD1. Germline V gene sequence: CDR1 KGHSH, CDR2 LQKENI. With 2 bases clipped from V and 4 bases from J, the junction kept 8 bases outside the gene matches. CDR3 length: 16 residues. The CDR3, as DNA: TGTGCCAGCTCACCAGGGACAGGGTGGAGTGCCACTGAAGCTTTCTTT. Protein product: CASSPGTGWSATEAFF.